The rows below give T cell receptor beta chains drawn from one sample of a study of EBV T-cell therapy then PD-1 blockade in nasopharyngeal carcinoma. The antigens for these receptors are not known. The repertoire was sequenced with immunoSEQ multiplex PCR; TCRdb's copy has only in-frame clones and lacks some. The sample lists roughly 20,000 clones, roughly 84% occurring once. Sequenced here: CD8+ T cells from blood, sampled between days 25 and 35 from a patient whose treatment included autologous EBV-specific T cells and nivolumab. These receptors originate from a man aged 35-49 years with nasopharyngeal carcinoma. CDR3s include the opening cysteine and the closing phenylalanine or tryptophan. The D gene is left open where the match is weak. Clone size, where shown, is once, few, many, or a class for clones that have expanded.

d_call j_call clone_size v_call cdr3_nt cdr3_aa
- TRBJ2-3 - TRBV27 TGTGCCAGCAGTTCCTCGGGAGAAGGAGCGGATACGCAGTATTTT CASSSSGEGADTQYF
TRBD1 TRBJ2-7 - TRBV7-9 TGTGCCAGCAGCCCACGACAGGGTAGCTACGAGCAGTACTTC CASSPRQGSYEQYF
- TRBJ2-7 - TRBV6-2/TRBV6-3 TGTGCCAGCAGTTACCACTACGAGCAGTACTTC CASSYHYEQYF
TRBD2 TRBJ2-3 once TRBV6-1 TGTGCCAGCAGTGGAGCGGGGGGGCCTGCCGATACGCAGTATTTT CASSGAGGPADTQYF
- TRBJ2-7 - TRBV4-3 TGCGCCAGCAGCCAAGATACAGGGTTGATCGACGAGCAGTACTTC CASSQDTGLIDEQYF
- TRBJ1-2 - TRBV7-2 TGTGCCAGCAGCTTAGCTCTCCCATCCTATGGCTACACCTTC CASSLALPSYGYTF
- TRBJ2-7 - TRBV7-3 TGTGCCAGCAGCCCCATTGCGGGGACCTACGAGCAGTACTTC CASSPIAGTYEQYF
- TRBJ2-7 - TRBV9 TGTGCCAGCACCCCCGGGGGAGGCAACTACGAGCAGTACTTC CASTPGGGNYEQYF
- TRBJ2-1 - TRBV21-1 TGTGCCAGCGGTTATAGCGGGGGGGCCAAGTGTGAGCAGTTCTTC CASGYSGGAKCEQFF
- TRBJ1-5 medium-sized TRBV7-9 TGTGCCAGCAGCTTAACACACGCGGGGAATCAGCCCCAGCATTTT CASSLTHAGNQPQHF
- TRBJ2-1 - TRBV7-2 TGTGCCAGCAGCTTATTGTACGGGGGCGCCAATGAGCAGTTCTTC CASSLLYGGANEQFF
- TRBJ1-1 - TRBV5-1 TGCGCCAGCAGCCTCAGGGACCGTTTTTGGGCTTTCTTT CASSLRDRFWAFF
TRBD2 TRBJ2-7 - TRBV7-3 TGTGCCAGCAGATCTGGACTAGTTATCTCCTACGAGCAGTACTTC CASRSGLVISYEQYF
- TRBJ2-7 once TRBV13 TGTGCCAGCAGCCCGGTGTCCCCCTACGAGCAGTACTTC CASSPVSPYEQYF
- TRBJ1-1 - TRBV5-4 TGTGCCAGCAGCTTCGGGACGCACACTGAAGCTTTCTTT CASSFGTHTEAFF
- TRBJ1-4 - TRBV19 TGTGCCAGTGGGGACCCTCTAGGGATACTGTTTTTT CASGDPLGILFF
- TRBJ1-4 few TRBV6-1 TGTGCCAGCAGTGAGGGGGGGGAGAGTGAAAAACTGTTTTTT CASSEGGESEKLFF
TRBD1 TRBJ1-1 once TRBV9 TGTGCCAGCAGCGTAGGGGACAGGGCCCCTGAAGCTTTCTTT CASSVGDRAPEAFF
TRBD1 TRBJ1-5 - TRBV7-9 TGTGCCAGCAGTTCCGGACAGGGGGCTAGGAGCAATCAGCCCCAGCATTTT CASSSGQGARSNQPQHF
- TRBJ2-7 - TRBV30 TGTGCCTGGATGAAACAGGGTATAGAGCAGTACTTC CAWMKQGIEQYF
TRBD2 TRBJ2-3 - TRBV4-1 TGCGCCAGCAGCCTTTCCGGACTAGCGGGGGGGCCCGATACGCAGTATTTT CASSLSGLAGGPDTQYF
- TRBJ1-1 - TRBV7-9 TGTGCCAGCGCGTCCACTGAAGCTTTCTTT CASASTEAFF
- TRBJ2-2 - TRBV9 TGTGCCAGCAGCGTAGAAGGGGGCGGGGAGCTGTTTTTT CASSVEGGGELFF
- TRBJ1-1 once TRBV2 TGTGCCAGCAGCGTGTCCCCGGGGACTGCGGGACGCGGAGCTTTCTTT CASSVSPGTAGRGAFF
TRBD1 TRBJ1-5 - TRBV6-6 TGTGCCAGTAATGACAGGGGAAGCAATCAGCCCCAGCATTTT CASNDRGSNQPQHF
TRBD1 TRBJ2-2 - TRBV11-2 TGTGCCAGCAGCCCAAGGGACAGGAACACCGGGGAGCTGTTTTTT CASSPRDRNTGELFF
- TRBJ2-3 - TRBV4-2 TGTGCCAGCAGCCAAGATCCAGGGCCCGATACGCAGTATTTT CASSQDPGPDTQYF
TRBD1 TRBJ1-1 few TRBV7-9 TGTGCCAGCAGCTCGGGACAGAAGAAAGAAGCTTTCTTT CASSSGQKKEAFF
TRBD1 TRBJ2-7 - TRBV4-1 TGCGCCAGCAGCCACACAGGGGGCGCGACCTACGAGCAGTACTTC CASSHTGGATYEQYF
- TRBJ2-5 few TRBV7-3 TGTGCCAGCAGCTTAGAAGGGAATGGGAAGACCCAGTACTTC CASSLEGNGKTQYF
- TRBJ2-7 - TRBV3-1/TRBV3-2 TGTGCCAGCAGCCAAGATCGGTTGGCCCCCTACGAGCAGTACTTC CASSQDRLAPYEQYF
- TRBJ2-1 - TRBV11-1 TGTGCCAGCAGTTGGACCGTTGAGGGGCAGTTCTTC CASSWTVEGQFF
- TRBJ2-1 - TRBV5-4 TGTGCCAGCAGCCGTGCCGTCAATGAGCAGTTCTTC CASSRAVNEQFF
- TRBJ1-1 few TRBV27 TGTGCCAGCAGTCTGCAGGTAAACACTGAAGCTTTCTTT CASSLQVNTEAFF
- TRBJ2-5 - TRBV5-7 TGTGCCAGCACCCCGACCCGAGGGAAAGAGACCCAGTACTTC CASTPTRGKETQYF
TRBD1 TRBJ2-7 - TRBV19 TGTGCCAGTAGTACTCCCCGGGACAGGGGGTCCTACGAGCAGTACTTC CASSTPRDRGSYEQYF
- TRBJ2-1 - TRBV9 TGTGCCAGCAGCGGTCTTCAATCAGGGTCCAATGAGCAGTTCTTC CASSGLQSGSNEQFF
- TRBJ1-1 - TRBV5-4 TGTGCCAGCAGCTTATCAGGGTCGGGTACTGAAGCTTTCTTT CASSLSGSGTEAFF
- TRBJ2-4 - TRBV5-4 TGTGCCAGCAGCTTGGGGGGTGGTCTAGCCAAAAACATTCAGTACTTC CASSLGGGLAKNIQYF
- TRBJ2-7 once TRBV29-1 TGCAGCGTTGAAGGGATGGACGGAACGGGCTACGAGCAGTACTTC CSVEGMDGTGYEQYF
- TRBJ1-1 - TRBV7-8 TGTGCCAGCAGCTTAGGGGCCTCGGCAGGGTGGACTGAAGCTTTCTTT CASSLGASAGWTEAFF
- TRBJ2-1 - TRBV10-3 TGTGCCATCAGTGTGAACCCAGAGAAGAATGAGCAGTTCTTC CAISVNPEKNEQFF
- TRBJ1-4 - TRBV29-1 TGCAGCGTTGCCGACTCTAGAAATGAAAAACTGTTTTTT CSVADSRNEKLFF
- TRBJ2-7 - TRBV3-1/TRBV3-2 TGTGCCAGCAGCCAACGCCCGCGACTCTACGAGCAGTACTTC CASSQRPRLYEQYF
- TRBJ1-4 - TRBV2 TGTGCCAGCAGTGAATGGTTGGAAGCCGGCGCAACTAATGAAAAACTGTTTTTT CASSEWLEAGATNEKLFF
- TRBJ2-2 - TRBV7-6 TGTGCCAGCAGCGGTTCCGGGGAGCTGTTTTTT CASSGSGELFF
TRBD1 TRBJ2-4 - TRBV6-2/TRBV6-3 TGTGCCAGCAGTTACTCGACAGGGGGCTACATTCAGTACTTC CASSYSTGGYIQYF
- TRBJ2-3 - TRBV6-2/TRBV6-3 TGTGCCAGCAGTTACTGGGGGGATGAAGGGGACCCCCTTACGCAGTATTTT CASSYWGDEGDPLTQYF
TRBD1 TRBJ1-2 - TRBV9 TGTGCCAGCAGCACAAGGACAGGGGGCGATGGCTACACCTTC CASSTRTGGDGYTF
- TRBJ2-3 - TRBV11-1 TGTGCCAGCAGCCTAGCTTTGGTCAGGGCCACAGATACGCAGTATTTT CASSLALVRATDTQYF
- TRBJ1-1 - TRBV15 TGTGCCACCAGCAGAGGGGGGGCTGCCATGAACACTGAAGCTTTCTTT CATSRGGAAMNTEAFF
- TRBJ2-5 - TRBV7-6 TGTGCCAGCAGCTTACGGTCCGGGGGTCAAGAGACCCAGTACTTC CASSLRSGGQETQYF